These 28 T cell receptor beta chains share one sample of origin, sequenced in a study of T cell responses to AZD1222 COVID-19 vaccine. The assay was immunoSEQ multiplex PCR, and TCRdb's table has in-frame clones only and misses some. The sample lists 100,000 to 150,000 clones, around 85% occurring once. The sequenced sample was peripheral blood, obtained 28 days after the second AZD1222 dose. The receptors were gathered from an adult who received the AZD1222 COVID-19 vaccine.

CDR3 in amino acids: CASSLTVWGARGNTIYF. CDR3 coding DNA: TGTGCCAGCAGTTTAACGGTGTGGGGGGCGCGGGGAAACACCATATATTTT. This sequence joins TRBV28 and TRBJ1-3, with D tentatively TRBD1 (6 bases). The CDR3 runs 17 residues. Germline assignment: CDR1 MDHEN and CDR2 SYDVKM. V was pared by 2 bases and J by 4 bases, with 18 bases between.

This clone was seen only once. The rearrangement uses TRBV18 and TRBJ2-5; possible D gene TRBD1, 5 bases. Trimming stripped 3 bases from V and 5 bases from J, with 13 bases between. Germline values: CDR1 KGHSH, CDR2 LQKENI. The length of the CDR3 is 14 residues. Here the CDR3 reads CASSPAQGHETQYF. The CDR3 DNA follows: TGTGCCAGCTCACCCGCGCAGGGCCATGAGACCCAGTACTTC.

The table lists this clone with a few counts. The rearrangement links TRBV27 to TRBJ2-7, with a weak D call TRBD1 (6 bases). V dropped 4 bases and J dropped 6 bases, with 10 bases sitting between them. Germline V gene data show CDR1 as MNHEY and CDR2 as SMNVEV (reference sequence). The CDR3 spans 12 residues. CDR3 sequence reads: CASSSRGGEQYF. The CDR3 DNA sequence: TGTGCCAGCAGTTCCAGGGGTGGCGAGCAGTACTTC.

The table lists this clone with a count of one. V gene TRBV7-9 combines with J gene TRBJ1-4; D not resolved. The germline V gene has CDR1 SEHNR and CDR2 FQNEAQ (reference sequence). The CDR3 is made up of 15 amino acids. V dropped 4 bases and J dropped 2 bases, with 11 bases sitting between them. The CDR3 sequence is CASSSPRATNEKLFF. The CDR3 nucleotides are TGTGCCAGCAGCTCACCTCGGGCCACTAATGAAAAACTGTTTTTT.

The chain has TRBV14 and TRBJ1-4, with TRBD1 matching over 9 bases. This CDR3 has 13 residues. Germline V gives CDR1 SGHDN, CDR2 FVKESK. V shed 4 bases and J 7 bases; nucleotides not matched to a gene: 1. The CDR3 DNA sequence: TGTGCCAGCAGCCGGGACAGGGCTGAAAAACTGTTTTTT. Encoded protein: CASSRDRAEKLFF.

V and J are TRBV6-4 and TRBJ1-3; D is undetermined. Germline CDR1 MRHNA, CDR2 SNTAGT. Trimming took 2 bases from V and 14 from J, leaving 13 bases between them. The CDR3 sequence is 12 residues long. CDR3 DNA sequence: TGTGCCAGCAGTGACCCGGGCCTTCACTTATATTTT. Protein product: CASSDPGLHLYF.

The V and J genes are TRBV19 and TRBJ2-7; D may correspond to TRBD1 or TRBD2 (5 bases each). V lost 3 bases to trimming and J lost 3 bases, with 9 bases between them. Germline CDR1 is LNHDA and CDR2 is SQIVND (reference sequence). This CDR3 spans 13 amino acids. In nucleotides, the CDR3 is TGTGCCAGTAGTATCCGGGACCGCTACGAGCAGTACTTC. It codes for CASSIRDRYEQYF.

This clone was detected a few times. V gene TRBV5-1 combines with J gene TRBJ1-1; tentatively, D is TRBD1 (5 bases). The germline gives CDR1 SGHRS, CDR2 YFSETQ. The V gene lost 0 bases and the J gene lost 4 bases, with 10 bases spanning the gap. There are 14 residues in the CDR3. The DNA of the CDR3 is TGCGCCAGCAGCTTGGCCGGAGGGGTCACTGAAGCTTTCTTT. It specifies CASSLAGGVTEAFF.

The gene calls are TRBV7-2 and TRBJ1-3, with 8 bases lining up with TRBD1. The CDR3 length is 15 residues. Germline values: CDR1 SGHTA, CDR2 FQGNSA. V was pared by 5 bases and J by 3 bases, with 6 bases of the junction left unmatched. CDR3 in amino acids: CASSGGRGLGNTIYF. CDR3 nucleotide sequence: TGTGCCAGCAGCGGCGGCAGGGGGCTTGGAAACACCATATATTTT.

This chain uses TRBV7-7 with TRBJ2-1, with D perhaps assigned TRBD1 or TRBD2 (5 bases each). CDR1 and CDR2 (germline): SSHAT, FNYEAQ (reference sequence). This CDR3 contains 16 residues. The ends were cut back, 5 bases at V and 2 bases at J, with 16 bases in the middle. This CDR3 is CASSPRWDAAYNEQFF. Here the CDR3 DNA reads TGTGCCAGCAGCCCCCGGTGGGACGCCGCCTACAATGAGCAGTTCTTC.

The CDR3 sequence is CASSSGARGRPAYEQYF. CDR3 DNA: TGTGCCAGCAGCTCCGGGGCCAGGGGCCGCCCCGCCTACGAGCAGTACTTC. The genes are TRBV7-2 and TRBJ2-7; D might be TRBD1 (6 bases). CDR3 length: 17 amino acids. Deletions cut 4 bases from V and 2 bases from J, with 21 bases between. The germline V gene encodes CDR1 SGHTA and CDR2 FQGNSA. The whole variable domain, filled in from reference TRBV7-2 and TRBJ2-7, reads GAGVSQSPSNKVTEKGKDVELRCDPISGHTALYWYRQSLGQGLEFLIYFQGNSAPDKSGLPSDRFSAERTGGSVSTLTIQRTQQEDSAVYLCASSSGARGRPAYEQYFGPGTRLTVT.

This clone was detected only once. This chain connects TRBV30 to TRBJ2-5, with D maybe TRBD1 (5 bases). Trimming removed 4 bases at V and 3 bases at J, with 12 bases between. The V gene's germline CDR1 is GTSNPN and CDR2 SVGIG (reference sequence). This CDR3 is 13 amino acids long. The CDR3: CAWNQGWEETQYF. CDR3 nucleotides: TGTGCCTGGAATCAGGGATGGGAAGAGACCCAGTACTTC.

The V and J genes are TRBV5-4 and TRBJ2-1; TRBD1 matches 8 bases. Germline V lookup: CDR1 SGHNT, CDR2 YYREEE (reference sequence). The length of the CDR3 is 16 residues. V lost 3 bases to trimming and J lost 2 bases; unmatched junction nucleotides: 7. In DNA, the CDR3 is TGTGCCAGCAGCTCGTCCGGGACAGGTGCCTACAATGAGCAGTTCTTC. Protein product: CASSSSGTGAYNEQFF.

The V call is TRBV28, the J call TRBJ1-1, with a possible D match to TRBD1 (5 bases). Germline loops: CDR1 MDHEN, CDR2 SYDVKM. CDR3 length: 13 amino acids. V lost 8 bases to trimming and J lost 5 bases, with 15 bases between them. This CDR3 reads CASGRTGRTEAFF. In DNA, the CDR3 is TGTGCCAGCGGGCGTACGGGGCGGACTGAAGCTTTCTTT.

The CDR3 here is CASSPSGNYGYTF. The CDR3 DNA reads TGTGCCAGCAGCCCCTCAGGGAACTATGGCTACACCTTC. The chain has TRBV3-1 (or the pseudogene TRBV3-2) and TRBJ1-2, with D possibly matching TRBD1 (5 bases). Trimming pared 4 bases from V and 2 bases from J, leaving 8 bases between. Germline V gene sequence: CDR1 LGHDT, CDR2 YNNKEL (reference sequence). CDR3 size: 13 residues.

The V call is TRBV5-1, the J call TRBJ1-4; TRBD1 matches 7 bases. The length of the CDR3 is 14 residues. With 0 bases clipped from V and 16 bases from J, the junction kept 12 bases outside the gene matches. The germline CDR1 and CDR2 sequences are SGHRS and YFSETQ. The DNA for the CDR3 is TGCGCCAGCAGCTTGGATTGGGGGGGACAGAAGAAGTTTTTT. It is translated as CASSLDWGGQKKFF.

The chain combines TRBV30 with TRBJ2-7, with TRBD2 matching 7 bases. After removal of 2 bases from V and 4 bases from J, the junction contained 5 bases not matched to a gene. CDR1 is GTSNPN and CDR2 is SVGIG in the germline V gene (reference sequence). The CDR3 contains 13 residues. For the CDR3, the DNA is TGTGCCTGGAGTATGGGGGAGGGATACGAGCAGTACTTC. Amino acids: CAWSMGEGYEQYF.

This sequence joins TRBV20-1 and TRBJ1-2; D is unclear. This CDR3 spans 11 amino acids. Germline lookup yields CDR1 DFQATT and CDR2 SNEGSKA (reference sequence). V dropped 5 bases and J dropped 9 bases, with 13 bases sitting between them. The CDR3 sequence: CSARLQQSYTF. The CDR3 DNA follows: TGCAGTGCTCGACTACAGCAAAGCTACACCTTC.

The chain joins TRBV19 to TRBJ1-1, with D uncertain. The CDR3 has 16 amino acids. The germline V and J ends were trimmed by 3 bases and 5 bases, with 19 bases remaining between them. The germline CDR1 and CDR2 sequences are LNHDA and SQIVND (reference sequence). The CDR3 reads CASSIYSVSSRTEAFF. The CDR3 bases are TGTGCCAGTAGTATCTATTCAGTATCGAGTAGAACTGAAGCTTTCTTT.

CDR3 in amino acids: CAYADDLGNNEQFF. In DNA, the CDR3 is TGTGCCTACGCGGACGACCTAGGGAACAATGAGCAGTTCTTC. V gene TRBV10-3 combines with J gene TRBJ2-1, with D uncertain. Germline CDR1 reads ENHRY; CDR2 reads SYGVKD. The CDR3 length is 14 residues. Trimming left V 11 bases short and J 5 bases short, with 19 bases between.

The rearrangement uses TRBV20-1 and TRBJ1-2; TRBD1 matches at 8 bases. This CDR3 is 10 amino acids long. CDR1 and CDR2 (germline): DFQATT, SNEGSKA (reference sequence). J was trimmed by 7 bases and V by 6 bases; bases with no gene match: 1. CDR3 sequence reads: CSADRVGYTF. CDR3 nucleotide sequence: TGCAGTGCGGACAGGGTTGGCTACACCTTC.

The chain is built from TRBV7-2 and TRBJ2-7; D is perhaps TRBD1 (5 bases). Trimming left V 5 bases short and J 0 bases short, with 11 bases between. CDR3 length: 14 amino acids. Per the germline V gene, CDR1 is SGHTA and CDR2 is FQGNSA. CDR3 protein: CASSPQTASYEQYF. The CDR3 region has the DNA TGTGCCAGCAGCCCTCAGACAGCCTCCTACGAGCAGTACTTC. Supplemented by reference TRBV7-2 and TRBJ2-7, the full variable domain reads GAGVSQSPSNKVTEKGKDVELRCDPISGHTALYWYRQSLGQGLEFLIYFQGNSAPDKSGLPSDRFSAERTGGSVSTLTIQRTQQEDSAVYLCASSPQTASYEQYFGPGTRLTVT.

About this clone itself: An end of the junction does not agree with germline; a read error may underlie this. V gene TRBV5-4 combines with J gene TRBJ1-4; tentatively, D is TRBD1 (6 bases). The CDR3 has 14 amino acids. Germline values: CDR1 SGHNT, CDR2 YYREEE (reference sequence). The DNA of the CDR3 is TGTGCCAGCAGTTTGGACAGAACTAATGAAAAACTGTTTTTT. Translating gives CASSLDRTNEKLFF.

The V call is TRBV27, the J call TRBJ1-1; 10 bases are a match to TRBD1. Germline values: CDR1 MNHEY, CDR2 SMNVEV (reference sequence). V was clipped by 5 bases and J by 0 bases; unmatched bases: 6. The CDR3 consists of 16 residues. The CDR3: CASSIGQGGLNTEAFF. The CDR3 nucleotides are TGTGCCAGCAGTATTGGACAGGGGGGGTTGAACACTGAAGCTTTCTTT.

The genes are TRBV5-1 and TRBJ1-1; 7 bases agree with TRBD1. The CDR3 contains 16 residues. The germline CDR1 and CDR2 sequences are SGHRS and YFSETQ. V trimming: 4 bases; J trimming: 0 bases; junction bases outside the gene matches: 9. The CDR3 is CASSLQGLEMNTEAFF. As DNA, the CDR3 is TGCGCCAGCAGCCTACAGGGGCTAGAGATGAACACTGAAGCTTTCTTT.

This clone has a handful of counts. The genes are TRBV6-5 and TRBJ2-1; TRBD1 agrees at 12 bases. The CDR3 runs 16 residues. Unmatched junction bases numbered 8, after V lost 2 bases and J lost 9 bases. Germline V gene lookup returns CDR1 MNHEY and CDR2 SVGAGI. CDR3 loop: CASSYPPGQGAVEQFF. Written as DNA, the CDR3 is TGTGCCAGCAGTTACCCCCCGGGACAGGGGGCTGTTGAGCAGTTCTTC.

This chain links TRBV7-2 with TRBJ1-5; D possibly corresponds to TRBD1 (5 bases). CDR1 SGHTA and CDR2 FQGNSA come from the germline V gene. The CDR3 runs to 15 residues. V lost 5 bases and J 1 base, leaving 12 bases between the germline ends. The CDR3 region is CASSPGGNSNQPQHF. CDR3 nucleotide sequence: TGTGCCAGCAGCCCTGGGGGAAACAGCAATCAGCCCCAGCATTTT.

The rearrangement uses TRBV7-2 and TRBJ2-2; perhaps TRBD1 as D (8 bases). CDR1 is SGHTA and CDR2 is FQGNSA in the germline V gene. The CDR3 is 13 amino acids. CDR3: CAAGGGGTGELFF. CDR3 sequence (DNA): TGTGCGGCAGGGGGCGGGGGCACCGGGGAGCTGTTTTTT.